This TCR beta chain was retrieved from a study of cytomegalovirus exposure and HLA in healthy donors (dated by TCRdb to 2015 to 2018). Describing the broader study: An earlier analysis of under 600 of the donors reported 250 to 350 Gb of sequence data and 117 million unique TCR beta sequences from around 200 million T cells. Roughly 300 gigabases of sequencing data and approximately 93 million unique TCR sequences were included in an early release covering about 620 HLA-typed donors. Of the roughly 390 genotyped donors, roughly 80% fell in the genetic ancestry cluster associated with self-reported Caucasian donors. The study aimed to test whether cataloging public T cell receptors could reveal signatures of past pathogen exposure. The T cell repertoires of 666 subjects were profiled by immunosequencing and related to cytomegalovirus serostatus. In addition to the first cohort of 650 to 800 subjects, a separate validation cohort of approximately 130 different subjects was used. To predict cytomegalovirus infection status, the study combined high-throughput TCR immunosequencing, statistical association of individual TCRs with disease status, and machine learning. In a later analysis, previously published TCR beta repertoires from about 640 donors were re-analyzed and high-resolution HLA genotyping was added so that TCR occurrence patterns could be studied. In the later analysis, no new phenotypic data were used to find candidate immune exposures; instead, reliance was placed on TCR beta sequences and their occurrence across donors. An earlier analysis of roughly 580 of the donors used high-throughput TCR beta sequencing to judge whether each TCR beta V gene segment behaved as functional or pseudogenic. Donor age, sex, ethnicity and CMV serostatus were compiled alongside the repertoire data. Genome-wide SNP genotypes for about 55% of the 666 donors were used in a later genetic analysis, which treated that subset as a discovery cohort. All discovery cohort repertoires had been generated on a single sequencing platform. HLA typing included class I and class II loci at four-digit resolution. The number of donors typed differed by locus, with roughly 629-640 for A, B, C, DRB1 and DQB1, about 500 for DQA1, 606 for DPA1, and some 450 for DPB1. About five DR-DQ haplotypes were treated as single units for association and clustering because of strong linkage in the cohort. Across around 400 genotyped donors of the cohort, an average of approximately 240,000 unique TCR beta nucleotide sequences per donor were sequenced, and around 20% of those sequences were non-productive. Results the study describes overall, beyond this receptor: According to a later analysis, most CMV-associated TCR beta chains appeared to be HLA-restricted, and the HLA associations seemed to be driven largely by CMV exposure. Presence/absence analyses assumed roughly uniform sequencing depth across donors, an assumption that may not hold. According to a later analysis, TCR association rates differed among HLA loci, with DRB1 alleles showing the most associated TCRs and HLA-C alleles showing the fewest. Compared with the 666-donor mean, donors in an Asian-associated ancestry cluster had fewer N-insertions in productive TCRs, according to a later genetic analysis. Correlated functional status among segregating V segments might be attributable to linkage disequilibrium, but an unknown experimental factor could not be ruled out. According to the authors, the approach could potentially be generalized to other disease states and immunological phenotypes. Approximately 16 rarely observed V segments, including chromosome 9 orphons, were excluded from the earlier analysis of approximately 500 of the donors because counts were too low. A total of roughly 160 TCR beta chains were listed by the study as associated with cytomegalovirus. A few of the identified cytomegalovirus-associated TCR beta chains were confirmed in vitro to be specific for cytomegalovirus antigens. A further reported finding was that TCR beta sequences accurately predicted the HLA-A and HLA-B alleles for most subjects in the first cohort. A later analysis found that HLA-associated TCR beta chains were more clonally expanded and had lower generation probabilities than equally common non-associated chains. Most TCR sequences were seen in very few donors, while some public TCRs were found in many individuals. In an earlier analysis of some 540 of the donors, most TCR beta V segments appeared in productive rearrangements about 87% or about 30% of the time, broadly matching IMGT annotations. According to a later analysis, parvovirus B19, influenza, CMV and Epstein-Barr virus appeared linked to several top co-occurrence clusters. Only TCR beta chains were sequenced in this cohort, and the absence of alpha or paired-chain data limited detectable features. The classifier was reported to diagnose cytomegalovirus status with high specificity and sensitivity in both the original cohort and the validation cohort. For the cohort, immune exposure information was limited to CMV serostatus. A cluster of highly shared sequence variants was judged likely to be a technical artifact of the sequencing pipeline. A later genetic analysis associated a missense DCLRE1C variant with V-gene and J-gene trimming of TCR beta chains, and an independent cohort replicated the association. Assigning TCR associations to individual alleles was difficult when HLA alleles, especially DR and DQ, strongly co-occurred. HLA typing was unavailable for some donors at each locus, so association tests used only the typed subset. In a later analysis, about 16,000 TCR beta sequences were associated with specific HLA alleles at a false discovery rate of 0.05.

In total, 600 or so healthy bone marrow donors made up the cohort. At the time of sampling, all cohort members were nominally healthy, though unrecorded immune exposures were likely present. The donor tested CMV seronegative, placing the donor among the 350 to 400 seronegative members of the cohort. A peripheral blood sample was provided by each donor, and peripheral blood mononuclear cells were used for TCR beta sequencing. Genomic DNA was extracted from the blood cell samples with the Qiagen DNeasy Blood Extraction Kit. With regard to this clone: The specificity of this receptor is unknown. No base-level quality is on record; no much larger clone is a single base apart.

The library was produced with the immunoSEQ multiplex PCR assay. A mixture of 60 forward primers for TCR Vbeta segments and 13 reverse primers for TCR Jbeta segments was used in the multiplex PCR. A multiplex PCR assay on genomic DNA amplified the CDR3 region of rearranged TCR beta genes. The amplified TCR beta libraries were sequenced on the Illumina HiSeq System as 87-base-pair reads. In the source study's methods: A later analysis counted about 76 million unique TCR beta chains across the 670 or so repertoires, and 9.5 million to 11 million of these chains were shared by at least two donors. Raw reads were error-corrected and collapsed into unique sequences with a nearest-neighbor algorithm that merged closely related sequences to remove PCR and sequencing errors. CDR3 sequences were aligned to IMGT reference sequences to assign V, D and J gene segments. For a sequence to be retained, at least a six-nucleotide match to both a V gene segment and a J gene segment was required. Rearrangements were called productive when the CDR3 lacked stop codons and stayed in frame with V and J; all others were non-productive. CDR3 was defined by IMGT convention, running from the second conserved V-encoded cysteine to the conserved J-encoded phenylalanine. Sequences without an unambiguous match to a single V gene segment were excluded from the earlier analysis of about 640 of the donors. An earlier analysis of fewer than 750 of the donors called V segments functional above 56.7% productive rearrangements and segregating when the between-donor standard deviation exceeded 5%. To diagnose cytomegalovirus status from the catalog of TCR beta chain sequences, a statistical classification framework was built. A later analysis assigned V and J genes by comparing TCR nucleotide sequences with IMGT/GENE-DB human TR gene sequences. A later analysis assigned CDR3 sequences and most-parsimonious VDJ recombination scenarios with the TCRdist pipeline. In a later analysis, each TCR beta chain was defined by its CDR3 amino acid sequence together with its V-gene family, and reads lacking a unique V-gene family were excluded. As a way to deal with suspected cross-contamination and a sequencing artifact, a later analysis dropped nearly 600 nucleotide sequences that were highly shared and had low generation probability. For each public chain, a later analysis derived a clonal expansion index from normalized ranks of inferred template counts within each repertoire. In a later analysis, generation probabilities were computed using a VDJ recombination model fitted to out-of-frame rearrangements, and the results were checked against IGoR. In a later analysis, TCR-TCR, TCR-HLA and TCR-CMV co-occurrence was scored with hypergeometric tests, and a repertoire-size bias correction was applied to TCR pairs. A later analysis estimated false discovery rates by permuting HLA or CMV assignments 20 times. In a later analysis, co-occurring TCRs were grouped with DBSCAN, and TCRdist sequence similarity was added when clustering was performed within HLA-allele-positive subsets. Repertoires with fewer than 30,000 or more than 120,000 public chains, plus five repertoires with anomalous nucleotide sharing, were excluded from co-occurrence clustering. TCRdb carries this immuneACCESS record with in-frame sequences only. Its versions omit some clonotypes, under half of them owing to an unresolved V gene in the studies checked, with the rest unexplained. The V and J calls and clone size are taken from that table; D and trimming were inferred from the DNA. Present in this sample are some 220,000 clones, around 88% of which were seen just once. Of the sample, roughly 0.99% falls within the top ten clones.

The sample consisted of PBMCs. The sequence derives from a woman aged 18-30 years in good health and CMV-seronegative.

The CDR3 protein: CASSQDFNAGAYNEQFF. The sequence in DNA is TGCGCCAGCAGCCAAGATTTTAACGCGGGAGCCTACAATGAGCAGTTCTTC. The rearrangement combines TRBV4-3 with TRBJ2-1; 7 central nucleotides agree with TRBD2. CDR1 and CDR2 are read off the germline V gene as LGHNA and YSLEER. Here V drops 0 bases and J drops 2 bases, and the junction holds 7 bases not matched to any gene. From the cysteine through the phenylalanine, the CDR3 covers 17 amino acids. Left in the record is the CDR3 DNA by itself, 51 bases read in frame from the first base.